Listed below are T cell receptor beta chains from one sample, sequenced in a study of blood T cell repertoires in COVID-19. Some clones are missing from TCRdb's copy, which holds only in-frame ones; the method was immunoSEQ multiplex PCR. Found here are roughly 250,000 clones, about 85% of them singletons; the top ten hold less than 3%. The sequenced material came from PBMCs or T cells enriched from blood (not recorded which). These receptors were taken from a woman between 50 and 59 years old who had recovered from COVID-19. Both conserved end residues are part of each CDR3. A D gene is named only where the DNA matches it firmly. The size of a clone is reported for some rows only, either as once, few or many, or as a class for expanded clones.

TRBV28	-	-	TRBJ1-5	TGTGCCAGCATGGGCCCCTATAGCAATCAGCCCCAGCATTTT	CASMGPYSNQPQHF
TRBV29-1	-	TRBD1	TRBJ1-1	TGCAGCGTTCACAGGGGCTCTGAAGCTTTCTTT	CSVHRGSEAFF
TRBV24-1	-	-	TRBJ2-1	TGTGCCACCAGCAAGCTTGGTAATGAGCAGTTCTTC	CATSKLGNEQFF
TRBV29-1	once	-	TRBJ1-1	TGCAGCGTTGTACCTGAAGCCGGGGGGATGCCTGAAGCTTTCTTT	CSVVPEAGGMPEAFF
TRBV7-9	-	-	TRBJ1-1	TGTGCCAGCAGCGTCGTCGGGAGGAACACTGAAGCTTTCTTT	CASSVVGRNTEAFF
TRBV11-2	-	-	TRBJ2-4	TGTGCCAGCAGCTTAGATCGGGTGAAAAACATTCAGTACTTC	CASSLDRVKNIQYF
TRBV4-1	once	-	TRBJ2-3	TGCGCCAGCAGCCAACCTAACACAGATACGCAGTATTTT	CASSQPNTDTQYF
TRBV19	-	TRBD2	TRBJ2-4	TGTGCCAGTCGTCCAAGCGGGAGCGAAGCCAAAAACATTCAGTACTTC	CASRPSGSEAKNIQYF
TRBV7-2	once	TRBD1	TRBJ1-2	TGTGCCAGCAGCTATAGGGGAGGACAGGGGACTTATGGCTACACCTTC	CASSYRGGQGTYGYTF
TRBV27	few	TRBD1	TRBJ1-2	TGTGCCAGCAAAAGATCGGGACAGGGGACCTATGGCTACACCTTC	CASKRSGQGTYGYTF
TRBV9	-	-	TRBJ2-2	TGTGCCAGCAGCGACGTAGGGGCCCTCTCCGGGGAGCTGTTTTTT	CASSDVGALSGELFF
TRBV20-1	-	TRBD1	TRBJ1-4	TGCAGTGCTAGTCCCCAGACAGGGTATAATGAAAAACTGTTTTTT	CSASPQTGYNEKLFF
TRBV18	-	TRBD1	TRBJ1-1	TGTGCCAGCTCTTTTTCCGACAGGGTAGGCACTGAAGCTTTCTTT	CASSFSDRVGTEAFF
TRBV19	-	-	TRBJ2-4	TGTGCCAGTAGTACCCTTGGGTCGCAGGGTCTAGCCAAAAACATTCAGTACTTC	CASSTLGSQGLAKNIQYF
TRBV2	once	-	TRBJ1-1	-	CATDFAGGTPLPF
TRBV7-9	-	-	TRBJ1-2	TGTGCCAGCAGCTTGACAGGCTATGGCTACACCTTC	CASSLTGYGYTF
TRBV18	-	-	TRBJ1-2	TGTGCCAGCTCACCCGCTGATGGAGGCCTGAGCGATGGCTACACCTTC	CASSPADGGLSDGYTF
TRBV5-4	-	-	TRBJ1-2	TGTGCCAGCAGCTTGGTACAGGGCTTAAGTGGCTACACCTTC	CASSLVQGLSGYTF
TRBV7-9	-	TRBD1	TRBJ1-6	TGTGCCAGCAGCCTGACAGGGGATGTTTCACCCCTCCACTTT	CASSLTGDVSPLHF
TRBV4-3	-	TRBD2	TRBJ2-7	TGCGCCAGCAGCCAGAGAGCGGGAGTGCTCTACGAGCAGTACTTC	CASSQRAGVLYEQYF
TRBV9	-	-	TRBJ1-3	TGTGCCAGCAGCGGAGACCGGGACATAACCTCTGGAAACACCATATATTTT	CASSGDRDITSGNTIYF
TRBV18	-	TRBD1	TRBJ1-1	TGTGCCAGCTCACCACCGGGTCCAGGGGGTTTGACTGAAGCTTTCTTT	CASSPPGPGGLTEAFF
TRBV2	-	TRBD2	TRBJ2-5	TGTGCCACCATAATTAGCGGGAGGGCACAAGAGACCCAGTACTTC	CATIISGRAQETQYF
TRBV5-1	-	TRBD2	TRBJ2-7	TGCGCCAGCAGCCCGGCGGGGGGCGAACTGACCTACGAGCAGTACTTC	CASSPAGGELTYEQYF
TRBV5-1	-	-	TRBJ1-4	TGCGCCAGCAGCCCCGGGACTGCCTTGACTAATGAAAAACTGTTTTTT	CASSPGTALTNEKLFF
TRBV7-3	-	TRBD2	TRBJ2-1	TGTGCCAGCAGCTTGAAACTAGCGGGAACCAATGAGCAGTTCTTC	CASSLKLAGTNEQFF
TRBV7-2	few	TRBD1	TRBJ1-3	TGTGCCAGCAGCCCTGGACAGGGAGACACCATATATTTT	CASSPGQGDTIYF
TRBV28	-	TRBD2	TRBJ2-1	TGTGCCAGCAGTGTTTGGGAACTAGCGGGAGATTGGGATGAGCAGTTCTTC	CASSVWELAGDWDEQFF
TRBV10-1	-	-	TRBJ2-3	TGCGCCAGCAGTGAGCAGGACATAGACACAGATACGCAGTATTTT	CASSEQDIDTDTQYF
TRBV3-1/TRBV3-2	-	-	TRBJ1-1	TGTGCCAGCAGTCTCAGGGAGGTTTCGACTGAAGCTTTCTTT	CASSLREVSTEAFF
TRBV13	-	-	TRBJ2-5	TGTGCCAGCAGCACGCGAGGTTCTGGATTGGGAGAGACCCAGTACTTC	CASSTRGSGLGETQYF
TRBV3-1/TRBV3-2	once	TRBD1	TRBJ1-6	TGTGCCAGCAGCGACTGGGGACAGGCTTCACCCCTCCACTTT	CASSDWGQASPLHF
TRBV19	-	TRBD1	TRBJ1-2	TGTGCCAGTATAGAGACAGGGAGCGGTTATTATGGCTACACCTTC	CASIETGSGYYGYTF
TRBV25-1	-	TRBD2	TRBJ2-5	TGTGCCAGCAGTGATAGGTGGGAGGGAGAGACCCAGTACTTC	CASSDRWEGETQYF
TRBV28	-	TRBD1	TRBJ1-4	TGTGCCAGCACGACAGGGGGTATAAAACTGTTTTTT	CASTTGGIKLFF
TRBV28	-	-	TRBJ2-1	TGTGCCAGCAGGAACCAGCGGGCCTCCTACAATGAGCAGTTCTTC	CASRNQRASYNEQFF
TRBV28	-	-	TRBJ1-2	TGTGCCACCCGAGGTGGTGCGACTAACTATGGCTACACCTTC	CATRGGATNYGYTF
TRBV27	-	-	TRBJ1-5	TGTGCCAGCAGACCACAGAACAATCAGCCCCAGCATTTT	CASRPQNNQPQHF
TRBV19	-	-	TRBJ1-2	TGTGCATCTGACCACGGCGGGCGTGGCTACACCTTC	CASDHGGRGYTF
TRBV28	once	TRBD1	TRBJ1-3	TGTGCCAGCAGAGGAGGGGACAGTGGTGGAAACACCATATATTTT	CASRGGDSGGNTIYF
TRBV4-3	once	TRBD1	TRBJ1-1	TGCGCCAGCAGCCAAGATCTGAACAGGGGCGCTTTCTTT	CASSQDLNRGAFF
TRBV6-2/TRBV6-3	-	TRBD1	TRBJ2-3	TGTGCCAGCAGCCATAGGGACAGGGGCACAGATACGCAGTATTTT	CASSHRDRGTDTQYF
TRBV7-8	few	TRBD2	TRBJ2-1	TGTGCCAGCAGCTGGGGGACCTCGATTAGCGGGAAAGACAATGAGCAGTTCTTC	CASSWGTSISGKDNEQFF
TRBV28	few	-	TRBJ1-2	TGTGCCAGCAGTTTAAGAGATTCGGTCTTCTATGGCTACACCTTC	CASSLRDSVFYGYTF
TRBV11-3	-	TRBD2	TRBJ2-3	TGTGCCAGCAGCCAGCGGGAAGGTACAGATACGCAGTATTTT	CASSQREGTDTQYF
TRBV7-9	-	TRBD1	TRBJ1-5	TGTGCCAGCAGCTTGGACGGACAGGGGAGGCAGCCCCAGCATTTT	CASSLDGQGRQPQHF
TRBV7-9	-	-	TRBJ1-2	TGTGCCAGCAGCCGAACCTCACCCGGAGCTAACTATGGCTACACCTTC	CASSRTSPGANYGYTF
TRBV10-3	-	-	TRBJ1-1	TGTGCCATCAGTGAGCCTGGGACACCTGAAGCTTTCTTT	CAISEPGTPEAFF
TRBV15	-	-	TRBJ1-4	TGTGCCACCAGCAGAGGGCGGGGGGCGTTGGATGAAAAACTGTTTTTT	CATSRGRGALDEKLFF
TRBV19	-	-	TRBJ1-1	TGTGCCAGTAGTATGGAGAGGGTCACTGAAGCTTTCTTT	CASSMERVTEAFF
TRBV27	-	TRBD2	TRBJ2-5	TGTGCCAGCAGTTCCTCCTCGGGAGGCAGGGCTCAAGAGACCCAGTACTTC	CASSSSSGGRAQETQYF
TRBV6-2/TRBV6-3	once	TRBD2	TRBJ2-1	TGTGCCAGCAGTCCAGCGGGAGGGTCCTACAATGAGCAGTTCTTC	CASSPAGGSYNEQFF
TRBV28	-	-	TRBJ2-7	TGTGCCAGCAGTTTATCCGCAGGCTACGAGCAGTACTTC	CASSLSAGYEQYF
TRBV30	few	-	TRBJ1-3	TGTGCCTGGAGTTCTACACAGGGCGCGTTTGGAAACACCATATATTTT	CAWSSTQGAFGNTIYF
TRBV5-4	once	TRBD2	TRBJ2-1	TGTGCCAGCAGCTTTGGCGGGAGGGGGTTCTTC	CASSFGGRGFF
TRBV24-1	-	TRBD1	TRBJ1-4	TGTGCCACCAGTGACCCAGGGACAGGGCGTGGAGGGACTAATGAAAAACTGTTTTTT	CATSDPGTGRGGTNEKLFF
TRBV2	-	TRBD1	TRBJ2-7	TGTGCCAGCAGAGGGACAGGGGTCTACGAGCAGTACTTC	CASRGTGVYEQYF
TRBV27	-	TRBD2	TRBJ2-2	TGTGCCAGCAGTTTGCAAGGACTAGCGGGAGGGCCCTCGGCCGGGGAGCTGTTTTTT	CASSLQGLAGGPSAGELFF
TRBV11-3	-	TRBD1	TRBJ2-1	TGTGCCAGCAGCTTAGGGAGACAGGGGACAAATGAGCAGTTCTTC	CASSLGRQGTNEQFF